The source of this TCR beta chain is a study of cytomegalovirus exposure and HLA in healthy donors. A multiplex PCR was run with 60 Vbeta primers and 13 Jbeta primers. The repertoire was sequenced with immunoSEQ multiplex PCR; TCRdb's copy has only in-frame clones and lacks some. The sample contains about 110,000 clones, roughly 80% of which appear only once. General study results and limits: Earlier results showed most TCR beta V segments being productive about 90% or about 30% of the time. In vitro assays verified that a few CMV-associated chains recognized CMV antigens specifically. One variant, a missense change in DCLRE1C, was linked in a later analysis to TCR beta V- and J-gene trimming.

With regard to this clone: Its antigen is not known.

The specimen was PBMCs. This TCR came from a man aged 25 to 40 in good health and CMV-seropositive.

The CDR3 DNA sequence: TGTGCCAGCAGTACCGGGACAAGGTCGAACTACGAGCAGTACTTC. It specifies CASSTGTRSNYEQYF. V usage is TRBV28 and J usage is TRBJ2-7, with D perhaps matching TRBD1 (6 bases). V was clipped by 5 bases and J by 3 bases, with 17 bases between them. Germline values: CDR1 MDHEN, CDR2 SYDVKM. The CDR3 consists of 15 residues.